This T cell receptor (beta chain) is from a study of cytomegalovirus exposure and HLA in healthy donors. Whole-study results and caveats: A later examination showed that TCR association rates differed by HLA locus, with DRB1 most and HLA-C fewest. Earlier results showed most TCR beta V segments being productive about 87% or about 30% of the time.

This clone was seen a handful of times. Its antigen is unknown. V lost 4 bases, J lost 5 bases, and 7 bases stayed unmatched. The CDR3 covers 14 residues. Germline CDR1 reads MNHEY; CDR2 reads SVGAGI. PCR involved 60 Vbeta and 13 Jbeta primers. Only in-frame clones appear in the TCRdb table, and some are missing; sequencing was by immunoSEQ multiplex PCR. This sample has about 160,000 clones; approximately 70% occur once, and the top ten carry roughly 7.1%. This sequence was found in a man between 40 and 49 years old in good health and CMV-seropositive. The chain carries TRBV6-5 and TRBJ2-7, with 8 bases identical to TRBD1. The source material was PBMCs. CDR3 bases: TGTGCCAGCAGTTCCAGGGGGCTGCAGAACGAGCAGTACTTC. Protein sequence: CASSSRGLQNEQYF.